Presented here are 28 T cell receptor beta chains from one specimen sequenced in a study of CD8+ T cells in alopecia areata. It was cDNA, reverse transcribed from extracted RNA, that served as the sequencing template. Here immunoSEQ multiplex PCR was the method, and the copy in TCRdb shows in-frame clones only, minus some. The table includes about 280,000 clones, more than 45% detected once. Treatment indicated: oral pan-JAK inhibitor, 5-10 mg twice daily. The sequenced sample was CD4+ T cells sorted from blood, obtained at week 24, from a patient treated with tofacitinib. The receptors here all came from a human donor with alopecia areata.

There are a few counts of this clone. The chain couples TRBV9 to TRBJ1-6; D perhaps matches TRBD1 (5 bases). The germline gives CDR1 SGDLS, CDR2 YYNGEE. This CDR3 contains 16 residues. Trimming stripped 2 bases from V and 6 bases from J, with 15 bases between. CDR3 bases: TGTGCCAGCAGCGTTGGGGCAGGAGAGTTTAATTCACCCCTCCACTTT. Protein: CASSVGAGEFNSPLHF.

This clone has a handful of counts. The chain uses TRBV21-1 and TRBJ2-7. TRBV21-1 is shown as a pseudogene. The CDR3 covers 16 residues. The CDR3 protein is CASSKESREFIHEQYF. In DNA, the CDR3 is TGTGCCAGCAGCAAAGAATCAAGGGAATTCATCCACGAGCAGTACTTC.

The chain recombines TRBV15 with TRBJ2-2; D gene uncertain. From germline, CDR1 is LNHNV and CDR2 YYDKDF (reference sequence). With 4 bases removed from V and 2 bases from J, the gap between germline ends came to 2 bases. The CDR3 covers 12 residues. Here the CDR3 reads CATSINTGELFF. In DNA, the CDR3 is TGTGCCACCAGCATCAACACCGGGGAGCTGTTTTTT.

The V gene is TRBV28, the J gene TRBJ2-1, with D tentatively TRBD1 or TRBD2 (6 bases each). The CDR3 contains 15 residues. The V end was cut by 3 bases, the J end by 4 bases, with 13 bases between. Germline assignment: CDR1 MDHEN and CDR2 SYDVKM. The CDR3 region is CASSFVTGLYNEQFF. The CDR3 region has the DNA TGTGCCAGCAGTTTTGTGACAGGACTATACAATGAGCAGTTCTTC.

The chain couples TRBV7-2 to TRBJ2-3; D perhaps matches TRBD1 (5 bases). V lost 2 bases to trimming and J lost 1 base, with 22 bases between them. The CDR3 totals 19 residues. Germline V gene lookup returns CDR1 SGHTA and CDR2 FQGNSA. The CDR3 protein is CASSLYSPQGYGRTDTQYF. CDR3 bases: TGTGCCAGCAGCTTATATTCCCCTCAGGGTTACGGACGCACAGATACGCAGTATTTT.

In its sample, this clone was seen a few times. This chain joins TRBV27 and TRBJ2-5; 7 bases are a match to TRBD1. Per germline, CDR1 MNHEY and CDR2 SMNVEV (reference sequence). The CDR3 extends over 14 amino acids. Trimming at V came to 7 bases and at J to 5 bases, leaving 10 bases not matched to a gene. Here the CDR3 reads CASIPRTGAETQYF. CDR3 coding DNA: TGTGCCAGCATACCTCGGACAGGAGCGGAGACCCAGTACTTC.

The chain employs TRBV30 and TRBJ1-6, with TRBD1 as a possible D gene (5 bases). V was shortened by 2 bases and J by 7 bases, with 15 bases between the two germline ends. The germline V gene has CDR1 GTSNPN and CDR2 SVGIG (reference sequence). There are 15 residues in the CDR3. The CDR3, as DNA: TGTGCCTGGAGTCAAAACCGGGGCCAAAATTCACCCCTCCACTTT. This encodes CAWSQNRGQNSPLHF.

The chain recombines TRBV5-1 with TRBJ2-7; TRBD2 aligns across 9 bases. J gave up 0 bases and V 5 bases, and 6 bases lay outside the gene matches. This CDR3 has 15 residues. The germline gives CDR1 SGHRS, CDR2 YFSETQ. The CDR3 here is CASSPSGVRSYEQYF. DNA for the CDR3: TGCGCCAGCAGTCCTAGCGGGGTCCGCTCCTACGAGCAGTACTTC.

This clone was counted between two and nine times. The rearrangement links TRBV29-1 to TRBJ2-5, with TRBD2 matching over 12 bases. From germline, CDR1 is SQVTM and CDR2 ANQGSEA. With 4 bases clipped from V and 5 bases from J, the junction kept 2 bases outside the gene matches. The CDR3 totals 13 residues. The CDR3 loop reads CSVATSGGETQYF. CDR3 bases: TGCAGCGTTGCAACTAGCGGGGGGGAGACCCAGTACTTC.

The gene calls are TRBV27 and TRBJ2-6; D is ambiguous. Trimming shortened V by 5 bases and J by 2 bases, and 1 base separated the two germline ends. The CDR3 is 12 residues long. Germline-derived CDR1 and CDR2 are MNHEY and SMNVEV (reference sequence). The CDR3, as DNA: TGTGCCAGCAGTGCTGGGGCCAACGTCCTGACTTTC. It encodes CASSAGANVLTF.

The gene calls are TRBV6-5 and TRBJ1-2; D is unresolved. Trimming stripped 0 bases from V and 6 bases from J, with 17 bases between. Germline V gives CDR1 MNHEY, CDR2 SVGAGI. The CDR3 runs to 16 residues. In nucleotides, the CDR3 is TGTGCCAGCAGTTACTCCTATACGGTTGGGAGAAATGGCTACACCTTC. Translated: CASSYSYTVGRNGYTF.

This clone was seen a few times. V usage is TRBV4-3 and J usage is TRBJ2-7; D is possibly TRBD2 (6 bases). The CDR3 has 15 residues. Looked up from germline, CDR1 is LGHNA and CDR2 is YSLEER. Trimming shortened V by 4 bases and J by 2 bases, and 15 bases separated the two germline ends. CDR3 coding DNA: TGCGCCAGCAGCCCAGGAGGGTCGGACCCCTACGAGCAGTACTTC. It is translated as CASSPGGSDPYEQYF.

CDR3 nucleotide sequence: TGTGCCAGTAGTGGACAGAATTTGCCCTACGAGCAGTACTTC. Encoded protein: CASSGQNLPYEQYF. This sequence joins TRBV19 and TRBJ2-7, with a possible D match to TRBD1 (6 bases). V was clipped by 5 bases and J by 2 bases, with 13 bases between them. The germline V gene has CDR1 LNHDA and CDR2 SQIVND (reference sequence). The CDR3 extends over 14 amino acids. The full variable domain, rest sourced from reference TRBV19 and TRBJ2-7, is DGGITQSPKYLFRKEGQNVTLSCEQNLNHDAMYWYRQDPGQGLRLIYYSQIVNDFQKGDIAEGYSVSREKKESFPLTVTSAQKNPTAFYLCASSGQNLPYEQYFGPGTRLTVT.

This sequence joins TRBV4-1 and TRBJ2-1; 8 nucleotides align to TRBD2. Trimming removed 8 bases from V and 9 bases from J; junction bases left unmatched: 9. The germline CDR1 and CDR2 sequences are MGHRA and YSYEKL. The CDR3 sequence is 13 residues long. The CDR3 region is CASVSGGGGEQFF. CDR3 DNA sequence: TGCGCCAGCGTAAGCGGGGGAGGCGGTGAGCAGTTCTTC.

The rearrangement joins TRBV5-1 to TRBJ2-1; D may be TRBD2 (6 bases). CDR1 is SGHRS and CDR2 is YFSETQ in the germline V gene. Trimming took 4 bases from V and 10 from J, leaving 15 bases between them. There are 13 residues in the CDR3. CDR3 amino acids: CASSHRRDSEQFF. The CDR3 DNA is TGCGCCAGCAGCCACCGCCGGGACTCCGAGCAGTTCTTC.

This clone was observed a handful of times. The sample contains more than one DNA sequence encoding this CDR3. The rearrangement uses TRBV5-4 and TRBJ2-1, with TRBD2 matching over 7 bases. Germline V gene sequence: CDR1 SGHNT, CDR2 YYREEE (reference sequence). V was pared by 0 bases and J by 2 bases, with 2 bases of the junction left unmatched. The CDR3 extends over 15 amino acids. The CDR3 reads CASSLGGGTYNEQFF. The CDR3 nucleotides are TGTGCCAGCAGCTTGGGCGGGGGAACCTACAATGAGCAGTTCTTC. Using reference TRBV5-4 and TRBJ2-1 for the parts outside the CDR3, the full variable domain is ETGVTQSPTHLIKTRGQQVTLRCSSQSGHNTVSWYQQALGQGPQFIFQYYREEENGRGNFPPRFSGLQFPNYSSELNVNALELDDSALYLCASSLGGGTYNEQFFGPGTRLTVL.

The chain employs TRBV30 and TRBJ1-1, with D uncertain. Germline CDR1 reads GTSNPN; CDR2 reads SVGIG (reference sequence). This CDR3 comprises 12 residues. The V gene lost 2 bases and the J gene lost 2 bases, with 6 bases spanning the gap. The CDR3 spells CAWSPVNTEAFF. In DNA, the CDR3 is TGTGCCTGGAGTCCAGTAAACACTGAAGCTTTCTTT.

This clone showed up just a few times. The rearrangement uses TRBV5-4 and TRBJ1-2, with 10 nucleotides matching TRBD1. With 4 bases clipped from V and 8 bases from J, the junction kept 5 bases outside the gene matches. The germline V gene has CDR1 SGHNT and CDR2 YYREEE (reference sequence). This CDR3 has 13 residues. CDR3 bases: TGTGCCAGCAGCGTAGGGACAGGGGTCGGCTACACCTTC. Protein product: CASSVGTGVGYTF.

The genes are TRBV29-1 and TRBJ2-5; 11 bases agree with TRBD1. V dropped 6 bases and J dropped 4; count of bases not matched to a gene: 7. The CDR3 runs 14 residues. Germline V gene data show CDR1 as SQVTM and CDR2 as ANQGSEA. The CDR3 spells CSVAGTGGGETQYF. CDR3 DNA sequence: TGCAGCGTCGCCGGGACAGGGGGTGGAGAGACCCAGTACTTC.

The rearrangement joins TRBV7-2 to TRBJ2-7; D is tentatively TRBD1 or TRBD2 (5 bases each). CDR1 is SGHTA and CDR2 is FQGNSA in the germline V gene. The length of the CDR3 is 14 residues. Between the trimmed V and J ends, which lost 1 base and 3 bases, there was a span of 10 bases. In DNA form, the CDR3 reads TGTGCCAGCAGCTTAGTGGGGGATTACTACGAGCAGTACTTC. Translated, it gives CASSLVGDYYEQYF.

The rearrangement joins TRBV7-9 to TRBJ2-5; D is uncertain. The CDR3 totals 13 residues. V gave up 5 bases and J gave up 4 bases, with 11 bases separating them. Per the germline V gene, CDR1 is SEHNR and CDR2 is FQNEAQ (reference sequence). CDR3 region: CASSLGRGETQYF. In DNA, the CDR3 is TGTGCCAGCAGCCTAGGACGAGGAGAGACCCAGTACTTC.

The chain couples TRBV11-1 to TRBJ1-2; D remains ambiguous. Germline CDR1 SGHAT, CDR2 FQDESV (reference sequence). V was shortened by 10 bases and J by 4 bases, with 13 bases between the two germline ends. The CDR3 covers 12 residues. CDR3: CAIRKDFYGYTF. The CDR3 DNA reads TGTGCCATCCGCAAAGACTTCTATGGCTACACCTTC.

V and J are TRBV5-6 and TRBJ1-5, with D possibly matching TRBD1 (5 bases). Germline assignment: CDR1 SGHDT and CDR2 YYEEEE. The CDR3 has 15 amino acids. V lost 0 bases and J lost 5, with 12 bases in between. In DNA form, the CDR3 reads TGTGCCAGCAGCTTGGCCGACAGTTCTTATCAGCCCCAGCATTTT. This codes for CASSLADSSYQPQHF.

This clone was seen a handful of times. The rearrangement uses TRBV4-3 and TRBJ1-1, with D unclear. Trimming removed 0 bases from V and 3 bases from J, with 17 bases in between. Germline CDR1 is LGHNA and CDR2 is YSLEER. This CDR3 comprises 17 residues. CDR3 in amino acids: CASSQDSRLGLDTEAFF. The CDR3 coding sequence is TGCGCCAGCAGCCAAGATAGCCGGTTAGGGTTGGACACTGAAGCTTTCTTT.

The chain recombines TRBV9 with TRBJ2-2; 7 nucleotides line up with TRBD1. The CDR3 is 14 residues long. The V segment lost 3 bases and the J segment 3 bases; nucleotides outside the gene matches: 2. In germline, CDR1 is SGDLS, CDR2 YYNGEE. The CDR3 DNA follows: TGTGCCAGCAGCGGGGGGACAGACACCGGGGAGCTGTTTTTT. The encoded protein is CASSGGTDTGELFF.

This clone was seen just once. This chain uses TRBV29-1 with TRBJ2-1; TRBD2 matches 8 bases. This CDR3 region has 12 residues. The germline V gene encodes CDR1 SQVTM and CDR2 ANQGSEA. With V trimmed by 8 bases and J by 8 bases, 8 bases remained unmatched. CDR3 amino acids: CSILLAVDEQFF. The CDR3 DNA follows: TGCAGCATCTTACTAGCGGTGGATGAGCAGTTCTTC.

The chain has TRBV7-8 and TRBJ2-5; 8 bases fit TRBD1. V lost 5 bases and J lost 3; bases outside the gene matches: 8. This CDR3 has 15 amino acids. Germline loops: CDR1 SGHVS, CDR2 FQNEAQ. The CDR3 DNA follows: TGTGCCAGCAGCCAAAGGACAGGGCGGGAAGAGACCCAGTACTTC. It encodes CASSQRTGREETQYF.

This chain links TRBV12-5 with TRBJ2-1, with 12 bases identical to TRBD2. The germline V gene has CDR1 LGHNT and CDR2 FRNRAP. This CDR3 region has 16 residues. The V segment lost 4 bases and the J segment 4 bases; nucleotides outside the gene matches: 5. CDR3: CASGSPTSGGYNEQFF. The CDR3, as DNA: TGTGCTAGTGGTTCCCCGACTAGCGGGGGTTACAATGAGCAGTTCTTC.